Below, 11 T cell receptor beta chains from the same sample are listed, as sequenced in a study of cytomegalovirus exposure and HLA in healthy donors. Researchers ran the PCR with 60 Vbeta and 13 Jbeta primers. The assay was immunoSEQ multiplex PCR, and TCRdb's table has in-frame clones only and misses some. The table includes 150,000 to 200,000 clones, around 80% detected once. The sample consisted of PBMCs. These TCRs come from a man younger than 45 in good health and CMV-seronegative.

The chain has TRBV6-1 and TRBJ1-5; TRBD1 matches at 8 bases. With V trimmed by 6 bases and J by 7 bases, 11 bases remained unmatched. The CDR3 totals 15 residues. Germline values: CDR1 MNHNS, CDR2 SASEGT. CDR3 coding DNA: TGTGCCAGCAGAGAGACAGGGGACTATGGGCAGCCCCAGCATTTT. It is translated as CASRETGDYGQPQHF.

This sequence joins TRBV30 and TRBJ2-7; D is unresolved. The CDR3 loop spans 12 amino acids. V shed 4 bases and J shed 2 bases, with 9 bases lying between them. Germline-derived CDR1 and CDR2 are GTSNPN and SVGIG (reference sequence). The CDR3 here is CAWKHQTYEQYF. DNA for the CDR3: TGTGCCTGGAAACACCAAACCTACGAGCAGTACTTC.

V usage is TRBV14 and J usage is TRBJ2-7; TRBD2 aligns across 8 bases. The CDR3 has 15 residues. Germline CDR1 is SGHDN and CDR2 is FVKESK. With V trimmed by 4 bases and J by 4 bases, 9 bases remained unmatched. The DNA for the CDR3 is TGTGCCAGCAGCCTAGCCTCGGGAGGGTTGTACGAGCAGTACTTC. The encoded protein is CASSLASGGLYEQYF. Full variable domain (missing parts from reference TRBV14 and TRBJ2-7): EAGVTQFPSHSVIEKGQTVTLRCDPISGHDNLYWYRRVMGKEIKFLLHFVKESKQDESGMPNNRFLAERTGGTYSTLKVQPAELEDSGVYFCASSLASGGLYEQYFGPGTRLTVT.

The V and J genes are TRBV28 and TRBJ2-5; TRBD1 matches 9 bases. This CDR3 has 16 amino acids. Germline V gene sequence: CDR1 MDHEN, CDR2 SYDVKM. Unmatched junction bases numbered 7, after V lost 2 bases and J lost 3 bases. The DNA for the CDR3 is TGTGCCAGCAGTTTACTCTGGACAGGGGTTGAAGAGACCCAGTACTTC. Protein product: CASSLLWTGVEETQYF. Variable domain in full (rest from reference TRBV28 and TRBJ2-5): DVKVTQSSRYLVKRTGEKVFLECVQDMDHENMFWYRQDPGLGLRLIYFSYDVKMKEKGDIPEGYSVSREKKERFSLILESASTNQTSMYLCASSLLWTGVEETQYFGPGTRLLVL.

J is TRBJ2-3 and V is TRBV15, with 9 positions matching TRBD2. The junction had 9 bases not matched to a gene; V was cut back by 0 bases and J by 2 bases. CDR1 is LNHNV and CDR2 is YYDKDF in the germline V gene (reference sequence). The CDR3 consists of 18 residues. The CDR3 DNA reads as TGTGCCACCAGCAGAGATCTAGCGGGGCGAGGGCACACAGATACGCAGTATTTT. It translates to CATSRDLAGRGHTDTQYF.

CDR3 DNA sequence: TGTGCCAGCAGCCAAGACCAGTCATTGCCCCAGCATTTT. It specifies CASSQDQSLPQHF. V and J are TRBV4-2 and TRBJ1-5; D not certain. The CDR3 has 13 amino acids. V shed 0 bases and J shed 9 bases, with 9 bases lying between them. Per the germline V gene, CDR1 is LGHNA and CDR2 is YNFKEQ.

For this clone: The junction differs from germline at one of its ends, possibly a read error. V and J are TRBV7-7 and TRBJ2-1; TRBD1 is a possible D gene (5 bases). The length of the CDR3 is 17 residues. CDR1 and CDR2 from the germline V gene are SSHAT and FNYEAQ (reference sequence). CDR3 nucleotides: TGTGCTAGCAGCCCCACCCCAGGGCCTAGCTCCTACAATGAGCAGTTCTTC. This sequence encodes CASSPTPGPSSYNEQFF. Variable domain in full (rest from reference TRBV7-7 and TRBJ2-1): GAGVSQSPRYKVTKRGQDVTLRCDPISSHATLYWYQQALGQGPEFLTYFNYEAQPDKSGLPSDRFSAERPEGSISTLTIQRTEQRDSAMYRCASSPTPGPSSYNEQFFGPGTRLTVL.

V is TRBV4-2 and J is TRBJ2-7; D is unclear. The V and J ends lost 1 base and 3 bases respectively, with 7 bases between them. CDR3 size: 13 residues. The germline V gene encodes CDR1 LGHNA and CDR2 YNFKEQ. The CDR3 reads CASSQGQDYEQYF. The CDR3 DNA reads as TGTGCCAGCAGCCAAGGCCAGGACTACGAGCAGTACTTC.

CDR3 DNA: TGTGCCAGCAGCTTACGCCGACTAGCGGTCTCCTACGAGCAGTACTTC. It codes for CASSLRRLAVSYEQYF. The chain recombines TRBV5-6 with TRBJ2-7; TRBD2 matches at 9 bases. Trimming cost V 2 bases and J 0 bases; bases outside gene matches: 6. The germline CDR1 and CDR2 sequences are SGHDT and YYEEEE. This CDR3 comprises 16 residues.

The CDR3 spells CASSPQGTGANVLTF. The CDR3 DNA reads TGTGCCAGCAGCCCCCAGGGGACCGGGGCCAACGTCCTGACTTTC. This chain joins TRBV7-9 and TRBJ2-6; perhaps TRBD1 as D (6 bases). The CDR3 loop spans 15 amino acids. CDR1 SEHNR and CDR2 FQNEAQ come from the germline V gene (reference sequence). V dropped 5 bases and J dropped 4 bases, with 12 bases sitting between them.

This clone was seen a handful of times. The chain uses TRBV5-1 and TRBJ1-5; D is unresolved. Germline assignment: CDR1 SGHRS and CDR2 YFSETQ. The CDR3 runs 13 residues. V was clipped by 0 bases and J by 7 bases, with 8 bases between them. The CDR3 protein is CASSLAGEQPQHF. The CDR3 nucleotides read TGCGCCAGCAGCTTGGCTGGGGAGCAGCCCCAGCATTTT.